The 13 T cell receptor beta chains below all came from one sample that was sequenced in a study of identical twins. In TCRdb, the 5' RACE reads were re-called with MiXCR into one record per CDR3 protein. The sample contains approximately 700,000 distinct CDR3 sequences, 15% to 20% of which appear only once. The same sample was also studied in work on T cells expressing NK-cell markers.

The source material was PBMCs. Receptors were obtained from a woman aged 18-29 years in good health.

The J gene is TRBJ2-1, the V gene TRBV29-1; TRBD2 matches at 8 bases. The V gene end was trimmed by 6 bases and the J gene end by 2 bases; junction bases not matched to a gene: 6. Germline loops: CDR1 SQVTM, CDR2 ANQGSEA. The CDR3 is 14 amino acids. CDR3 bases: TGCAGCGTCGCGCGGCGGGGGGCCTACAATGAGCAGTTCTTC. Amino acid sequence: CSVARRGAYNEQFF.

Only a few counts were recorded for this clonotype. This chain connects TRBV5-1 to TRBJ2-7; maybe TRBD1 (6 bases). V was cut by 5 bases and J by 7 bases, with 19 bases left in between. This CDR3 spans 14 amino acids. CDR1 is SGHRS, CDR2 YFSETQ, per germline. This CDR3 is CASSSTGTQGEQYF. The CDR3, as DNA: TGCGCCAGCAGTTCTACCGGGACGCAGGGGGAGCAGTACTTC. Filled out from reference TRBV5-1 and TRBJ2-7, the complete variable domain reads KAGVTQTPRYLIKTRGQQVTLSCSPISGHRSVSWYQQTPGQGLQFLFEYFSETQRNKGNFPGRFSGRQFSNSRSEMNVSTLELGDSALYLCASSSTGTQGEQYFGPGTRLTVT.

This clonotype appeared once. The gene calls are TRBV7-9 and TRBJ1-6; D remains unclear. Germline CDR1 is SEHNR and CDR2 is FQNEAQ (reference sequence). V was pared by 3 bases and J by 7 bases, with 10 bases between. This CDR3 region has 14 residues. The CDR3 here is CASSFMSGNSPLHF. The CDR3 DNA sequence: TGTGCCAGCAGCTTTATGTCTGGGAATTCACCCCTCCACTTT. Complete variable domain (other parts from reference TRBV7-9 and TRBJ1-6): DTGVSQNPRHKITKRGQNVTFRCDPISEHNRLYWYRQTLGQGPEFLTYFQNEAQLEKSRLLSDRFSAERPKGSFSTLEIQRTEQGDSAMYLCASSFMSGNSPLHFGNGTRLTVT.

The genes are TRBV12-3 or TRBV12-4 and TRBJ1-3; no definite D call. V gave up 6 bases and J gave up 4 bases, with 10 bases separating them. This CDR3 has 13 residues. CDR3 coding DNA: TGTGCCAGCAGAGTCTCCAGGGGAAACACCATATATTTT. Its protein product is CASRVSRGNTIYF.

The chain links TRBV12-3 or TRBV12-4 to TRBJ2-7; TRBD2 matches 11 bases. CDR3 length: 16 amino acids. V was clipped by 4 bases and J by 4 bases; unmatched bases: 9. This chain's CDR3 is CASSSSFTSGGYEQYF. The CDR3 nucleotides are TGTGCCAGCAGTTCCTCCTTTACTAGCGGGGGTTACGAGCAGTACTTC.

In nucleotides, the CDR3 is TGTGCCAGCAGCGCTAGCTTAACGAACACCGGGGAGCTGTTTTTT. This sequence encodes CASSASLTNTGELFF. The chain couples TRBV21-1 to TRBJ2-2; the table's D call TRBD2 went unverified against the DNA. TRBV21-1 is annotated as a pseudogene. This CDR3 region has 15 residues.

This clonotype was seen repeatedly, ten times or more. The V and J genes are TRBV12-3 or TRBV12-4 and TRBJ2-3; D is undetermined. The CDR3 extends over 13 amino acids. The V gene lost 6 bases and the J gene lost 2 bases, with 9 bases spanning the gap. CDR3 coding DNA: TGTGCCAGCAGCCCCTATTCCACAGATACGCAGTATTTT. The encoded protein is CASSPYSTDTQYF.

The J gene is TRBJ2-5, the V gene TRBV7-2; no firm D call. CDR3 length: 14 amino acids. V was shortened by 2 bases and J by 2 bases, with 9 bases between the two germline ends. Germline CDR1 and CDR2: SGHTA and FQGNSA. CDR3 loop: CASSLLGGQETQYF. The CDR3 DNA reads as TGTGCCAGCAGCTTATTGGGCGGACAAGAGACCCAGTACTTC. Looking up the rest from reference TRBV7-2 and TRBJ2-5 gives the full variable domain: GAGVSQSPSNKVTEKGKDVELRCDPISGHTALYWYRQSLGQGLEFLIYFQGNSAPDKSGLPSDRFSAERTGGSVSTLTIQRTQQEDSAVYLCASSLLGGQETQYFGPGTRLLVL.

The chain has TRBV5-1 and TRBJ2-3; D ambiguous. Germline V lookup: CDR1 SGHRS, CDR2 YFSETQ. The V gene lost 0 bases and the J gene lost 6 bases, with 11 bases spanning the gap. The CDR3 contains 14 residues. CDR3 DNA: TGCGCCAGCAGCTTGGATAGTAAACGCGATACGCAGTATTTT. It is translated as CASSLDSKRDTQYF.

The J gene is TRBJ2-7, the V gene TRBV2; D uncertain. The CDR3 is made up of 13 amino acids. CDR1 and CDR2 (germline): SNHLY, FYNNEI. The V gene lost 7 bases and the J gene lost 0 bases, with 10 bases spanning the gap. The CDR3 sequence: CASKPPLSYEQYF. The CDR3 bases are TGTGCCAGCAAGCCGCCACTCTCCTACGAGCAGTACTTC.

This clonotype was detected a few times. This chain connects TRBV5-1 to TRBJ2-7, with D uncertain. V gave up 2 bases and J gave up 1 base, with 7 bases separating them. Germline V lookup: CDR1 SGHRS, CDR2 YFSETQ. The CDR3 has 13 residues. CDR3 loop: CASSFGLSYEQYF. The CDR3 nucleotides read TGCGCCAGCAGCTTCGGTTTGTCCTACGAGCAGTACTTC.

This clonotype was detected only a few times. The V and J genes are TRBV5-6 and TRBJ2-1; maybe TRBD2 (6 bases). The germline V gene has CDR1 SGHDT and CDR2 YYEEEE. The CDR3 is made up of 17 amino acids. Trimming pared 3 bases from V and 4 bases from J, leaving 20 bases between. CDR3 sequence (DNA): TGTGCCAGCAGCTACAAGCGACTAGACCTAAATTACAATGAGCAGTTCTTC. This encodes CASSYKRLDLNYNEQFF.

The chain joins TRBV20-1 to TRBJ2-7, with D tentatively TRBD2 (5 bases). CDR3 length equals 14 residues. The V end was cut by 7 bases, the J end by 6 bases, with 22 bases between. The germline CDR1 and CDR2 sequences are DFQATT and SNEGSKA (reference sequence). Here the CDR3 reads CSVKPGLLVGEQYF. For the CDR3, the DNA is TGCAGTGTCAAACCGGGATTGCTTGTCGGCGAGCAGTACTTC.